A selection of T cell receptor beta chains follows, all from one sample in a study of early T cells in non-severe SARS-CoV-2 infection. TCRdb reprocessed the 5' RACE reads with MiXCR, giving one entry per CDR3 protein. The sample lists 40,000 to 55,000 distinct CDR3 sequences; about 23% were seen once. This specimen consisted of whole blood, obtained at baseline. The receptors come from an adult who was a healthcare worker with PCR-confirmed SARS-CoV-2 infection or an uninfected control (not recorded which). Each CDR3 is given with its conserved first and last residue. The order of the fields is J gene, clone size, D gene, V gene, CDR3 protein, CDR3 DNA. D genes are given only for firm matches. Clone sizes are given selectively: once, few, many, or a class where the clone is expanded.

>TRBJ1-5|many|NA|TRBV7-9
CASSPRDVPSPQHF
TGTGCCAGCAGCCCACGGGACGTTCCCTCGCCCCAGCATTTT
>TRBJ1-2|NA|NA|TRBV29-1
CSVPLGGTPDFGYTF
TGCAGCGTTCCCCTAGGGGGGACACCAGACTTCGGCTACACCTTC
>TRBJ2-1|NA|NA|TRBV9
CASSPGPDYNEQFF
TGTGCCAGCAGCCCCGGGCCAGACTACAATGAGCAGTTCTTC
>TRBJ2-1|few|TRBD1|TRBV7-9
CASSSDRALYNEQFF
TGTGCCAGCAGCTCTGACAGGGCCCTCTACAATGAGCAGTTCTTC
>TRBJ1-1|many|NA|TRBV20-1
CSAPGGHTEAFF
TGCAGTGCTCCGGGGGGGCACACTGAAGCTTTCTTT
>TRBJ1-2|NA|TRBD1|TRBV7-2
CASSFPDRGSGYTF
TGTGCCAGCAGCTTCCCGGACAGGGGATCTGGCTACACCTTC
>TRBJ2-3|NA|NA|TRBV11-2
CASSPGLVITDTQYF
TGTGCCAGCAGCCCCGGACTGGTCATCACAGATACGCAGTATTTT
>TRBJ1-1|NA|NA|TRBV7-2
CASSPLQVGTEAFF
TGTGCCAGCAGCCCCCTTCAGGTAGGGACTGAAGCTTTCTTT
>TRBJ2-3|NA|NA|TRBV7-9
CASSLVPDTQYF
TGTGCCAGCAGCCTGGTGCCAGATACGCAGTATTTT
>TRBJ2-1|few|TRBD2|TRBV6-4
CASSDTGGAREQFF
TGTGCCAGCAGTGACACCGGGGGGGCCAGGGAGCAGTTCTTC
>TRBJ2-2|once|TRBD1|TRBV6-2/TRBV6-3
CASSYGTANTGELFF
TGTGCCAGCAGTTACGGGACAGCGAACACCGGGGAGCTGTTTTTT
>TRBJ2-1|NA|TRBD2|TRBV7-8
CASSLGLAGGYEQFF
TGTGCCAGCAGCTTAGGCCTAGCGGGGGGTTATGAGCAGTTCTTC
>TRBJ2-3|NA|NA|TRBV7-9
CASSLAGAGDTQYF
TGTGCCAGCAGCTTAGCCGGGGCAGGAGATACGCAGTATTTT
>TRBJ2-7|NA|NA|TRBV20-1
CSARDPKGSSYEQYF
TGCAGTGCTAGAGATCCGAAGGGGTCCTCCTACGAGCAGTACTTC
>TRBJ2-3|few|NA|TRBV7-6
CASSLRPTDTQYF
TGTGCCAGCAGCTTAAGACCCACAGATACGCAGTATTTT
>TRBJ2-5|medium-sized|NA|TRBV6-5
CASSNRGGKTQYF
TGTGCCAGCAGTAACAGGGGGGGGAAGACCCAGTACTTC
>TRBJ2-7|NA|NA|TRBV18
CASSLDQTYEQYF
TGTGCCAGCTCTCTCGACCAAACCTACGAGCAGTACTTC
>TRBJ2-1|NA|TRBD2|TRBV13
CASRERGPDNEQFF
TGTGCCAGCAGGGAGCGGGGGCCCGACAATGAGCAGTTCTTC
>TRBJ1-2|few|NA|TRBV12-3/TRBV12-4
CASNPGLNYGYTF
TGTGCCAGCAACCCGGGACTGAACTATGGCTACACCTTC
>TRBJ2-2|NA|NA|TRBV7-8
CASSPRAGRNGELFF
TGTGCCAGCAGCCCTAGGGCAGGGAGGAACGGGGAGCTGTTTTTT
>TRBJ2-3|few|NA|TRBV10-2
CASRGWESTDTQYF
TGCGCCAGCAGGGGGTGGGAGAGCACAGATACGCAGTATTTT
>TRBJ1-2|few|NA|TRBV11-2
CASSLRTDYGYTF
TGTGCCAGCAGCTTAAGGACAGACTATGGCTACACCTTC
>TRBJ2-3|NA|TRBD1|TRBV4-1
CASSQPGQGASDTQYF
TGCGCCAGCAGCCAGCCGGGACAGGGGGCCTCAGATACGCAGTATTTT
>TRBJ2-1|many|TRBD2|TRBV6-1
CASSEFRSGGYNEQFF
TGTGCCAGCAGTGAATTTCGTAGCGGGGGCTACAATGAGCAGTTCTTC
>TRBJ1-6|few|NA|TRBV6-5
CASSYRQTGNSPLHF
TGTGCCAGCAGTTACCGGCAAACGGGTAATTCACCCCTCCACTTT
>TRBJ1-3|NA|NA|TRBV6-1
CASSERARSSGNTIYF
TGTGCCAGCAGTGAAAGAGCACGGAGCTCTGGAAACACCATATATTTT
>TRBJ2-3|NA|TRBD2|TRBV20-1
CSARDAAWSERGTPTDTQYF
TGCAGTGCTAGAGATGCTGCCTGGAGCGAGCGGGGGACCCCCACAGATACGCAGTATTTT
>TRBJ2-5|NA|NA|TRBV18
CASSPMRVGFGETQYF
TGTGCCAGCTCCCCCATGCGGGTCGGTTTCGGCGAGACCCAGTACTTC
>TRBJ1-4|few|NA|TRBV29-1
CSVRDGGTEKLFF
TGCAGCGTTCGTGATGGTGGCACGGAAAAACTGTTTTTT
>TRBJ2-3|NA|NA|TRBV10-2
CASSVRGGADTQYF
TGCGCCAGCAGTGTTCGGGGAGGCGCAGATACGCAGTATTTT